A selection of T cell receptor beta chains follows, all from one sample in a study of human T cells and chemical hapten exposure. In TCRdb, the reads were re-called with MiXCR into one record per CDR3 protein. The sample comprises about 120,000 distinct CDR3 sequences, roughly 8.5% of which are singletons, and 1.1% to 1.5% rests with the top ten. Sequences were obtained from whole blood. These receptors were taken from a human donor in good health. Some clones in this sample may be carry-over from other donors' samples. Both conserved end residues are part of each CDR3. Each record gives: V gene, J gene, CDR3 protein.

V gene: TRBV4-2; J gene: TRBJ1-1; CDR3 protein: CASSQARDAFF
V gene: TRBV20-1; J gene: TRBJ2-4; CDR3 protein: CSALWGASKNIQYF
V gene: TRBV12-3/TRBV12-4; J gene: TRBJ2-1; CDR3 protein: CASSLGLAGNEQFF
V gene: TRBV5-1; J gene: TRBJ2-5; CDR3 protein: CASSLEQPEETQYF
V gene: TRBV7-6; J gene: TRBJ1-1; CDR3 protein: CASSLARGTEAFF
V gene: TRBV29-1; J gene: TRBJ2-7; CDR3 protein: CSVVLPVGLGDEQYF
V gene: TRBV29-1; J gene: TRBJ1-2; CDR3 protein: CSDSRGRDYGYTF
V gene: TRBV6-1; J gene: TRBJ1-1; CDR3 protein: CASNGALGTEAFF
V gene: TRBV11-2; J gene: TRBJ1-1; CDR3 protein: CASSLVPGDTEAFF
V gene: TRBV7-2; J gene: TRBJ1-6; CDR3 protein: CASSIWTGSPLHF
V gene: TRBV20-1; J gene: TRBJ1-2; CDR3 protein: CSARDPPYGYTF
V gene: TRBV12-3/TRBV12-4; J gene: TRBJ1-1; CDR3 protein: CASSSLGTEAFF
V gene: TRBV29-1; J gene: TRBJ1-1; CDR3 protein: CSVDGAAEAFF
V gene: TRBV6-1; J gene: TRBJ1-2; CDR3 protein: CASSRVILYGYTF
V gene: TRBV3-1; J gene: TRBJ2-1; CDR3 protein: CASSQVRAGNEQFF
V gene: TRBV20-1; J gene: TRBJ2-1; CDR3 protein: CSASGLAGEIHNEQFF
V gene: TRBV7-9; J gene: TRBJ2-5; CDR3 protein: CASSLVASGSGGETQYF
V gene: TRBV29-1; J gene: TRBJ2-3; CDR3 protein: CSARASPITDTQYF
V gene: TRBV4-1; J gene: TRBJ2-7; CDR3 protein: CASSQIAGESYEQYF
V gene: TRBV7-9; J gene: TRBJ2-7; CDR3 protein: CASSLAGTAEYEQYF
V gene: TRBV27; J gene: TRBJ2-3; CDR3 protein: CASSFFGDSTDTQYF
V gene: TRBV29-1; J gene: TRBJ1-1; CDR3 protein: CSGSQGASTEAFF
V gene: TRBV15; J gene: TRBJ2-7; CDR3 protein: CATSRDREILAVEQYF
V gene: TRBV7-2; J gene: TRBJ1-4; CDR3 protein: CASSLEFGTGYEKLFF
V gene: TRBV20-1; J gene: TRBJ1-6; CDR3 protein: CSARPFQGENSPLHF
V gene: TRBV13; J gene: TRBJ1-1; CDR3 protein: CASSRGRRTEAFF
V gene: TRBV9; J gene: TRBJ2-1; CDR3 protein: CASSVGQGADEQFF
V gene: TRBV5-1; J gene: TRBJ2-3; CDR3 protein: CASSGGTYMDTQYF
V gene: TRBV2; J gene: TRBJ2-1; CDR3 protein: CASSDRPSYNEQFF
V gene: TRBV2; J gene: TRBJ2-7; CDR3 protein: CASSEVPPRLAGASSYEQYF
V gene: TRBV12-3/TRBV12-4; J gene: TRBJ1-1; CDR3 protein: CASREAGAEAFF
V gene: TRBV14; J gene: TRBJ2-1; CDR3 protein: CASSQAVSLAGALGNEQFF
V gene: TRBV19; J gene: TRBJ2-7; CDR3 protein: CASRQGAQEQYF
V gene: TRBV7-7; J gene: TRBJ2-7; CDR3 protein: CASSLGEAGRRQYF
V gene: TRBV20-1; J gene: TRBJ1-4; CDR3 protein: CSASSQAGPTNEKLFF
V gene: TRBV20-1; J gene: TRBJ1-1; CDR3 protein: CSARGHRDTEAFF
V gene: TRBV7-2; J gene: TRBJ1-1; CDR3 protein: CASSLEVTINTEAFF